Included here is one TCR beta chain sequence, with context. Its antigen is unknown. No per-base quality is available; no much larger clone lies one base away. V is shortened by 0 bases, J by 7 bases, and the region joining them spans 10 bases. Including the terminal cysteine and phenylalanine, the CDR3 comprises 14 residues. The entry retains the CDR3 DNA only, 42 bases that are in frame from base 1. CDR1 and CDR2, per the germline V gene, are SGHNT and YENEEA. This sample is drawn from a study of blood T cell repertoires in COVID-19 (dated by TCRdb to 2020 to 2022). Concerning the study at large: Collaborator samples came from the United States, Italy and Spain and covered acute and convalescent phases of COVID-19. Nearly every sample came with metadata listing a de-identified subject ID, COVID-19 status, age in years and sex. Where available, HLA class I and class II types were taken from metadata supplied by the sample provider and were not determined by assay-based typing. Deeply sampled blood TCRbeta repertoires from subjects exposed to, actively infected with, or recovered from COVID-19 were included in the dataset. The prospective study material was composed of cDNA or gDNA derived from T cells, B-cell-depleted T cells, or PBMCs. A freely available public database, intended as a resource for researchers studying the immune response to SARS-CoV-2, is where the repertoires were released. Samples were obtained from the ongoing ImmuneRACE study (first 160 participants) and from 1,200 or so subjects provided by 6 global collaborators. Overall results and qualifications from the work: The amount of clinical and demographic metadata varied by source and participant and was provided uncurated.

TCRbeta CDR3 regions were amplified from genomic DNA using the immunoSEQ Assay, a bias-controlled multiplex PCR. The paper's data handling went like this. The number of nucleated cells in each sample was estimated from the amplification of reference gene primers within the assay. To quantify the absolute abundance of each unique TCRbeta CDR3 rearrangement, sequence reads were collapsed and filtered. Productive Simpson clonality was computed per sample as the square root of Simpson's diversity index over productive rearrangements. Entries here come from immuneACCESS through TCRdb and include only in-frame sequences with V and J called. Some clones fail to appear in such tables; in the studies checked, an unresolved V gene covers under half of the shortfall, and the cause of the remainder is unknown. V and J calls and clone size are copied from that table; D and trimming were computed from the DNA. This sample gives roughly 170,000 clones in total; more than 70% of them show up just once. The ten largest clonotypes hold 3.6% of the sample.

Participants in the prospective study were enrolled through a virtual design, were aged roughly 18 to 90 years, and lived in 24 United States geographic areas. In the prospective study, cohorts were assigned on the basis of participant-reported clinical history obtained from a screening survey and a study questionnaire. In the prospective study, mobile phlebotomists collected whole blood, serum and a nasopharyngeal or oropharyngeal swab from each participant. Additional blood draws and questionnaires over an approximately two-month period could optionally be provided by prospective study participants. Blood samples from the prospective study were shipped frozen or at room temperature prior to DNA extraction.

This TCR was recovered from a woman in her 50s in a cohort exposed to, infected with or recovered from COVID-19 (not recorded which). The V and J genes are TRBV11-3 and TRBJ2-1; the D gene assignment is ambiguous. The sequencing sample was made of PBMCs or T cells enriched from blood (not recorded which). At the DNA level, the sequence is TGTGCCAGCAGCTTAGATGAGACTGGGAATGAGCAGTTCTTC. It specifies CASSLDETGNEQFF.